This TCR beta chain originates from a study of Graves' ophthalmopathy and Graves' hyperthyroidism. This clonotype appeared many times. Its antigen is still unknown. People with hyperthyroidism were aged 18 to 65 and newly diagnosed, under 2 months' duration. It was from 9.5 to 10 ml of fresh peripheral blood that the PBMCs came. RNA transcripts were the template, and TCR beta CDR3 regions were amplified from them. Amplification began with first-round RT-PCR using HTBI primers, then second-round multiplex PCR was performed. One entry per CDR3 protein results from TCRdb running MiXCR on the multiplex PCR reads. The sample has about 380,000 distinct CDR3 sequences, less than 20% seen once; the top ten hold about 7.3%. Study-wide points: With a specificity of 72.22% and a sensitivity of approximately 68%, the model predicted ophthalmopathy progression. Blood also contained most of the expanded thyroid clonotypes above 0.001 frequency.

V shed 6 bases and J shed 8 bases, with 19 bases lying between them. In germline, CDR1 is DFQATT, CDR2 SNEGSKA (reference sequence). CDR3 length: 13 amino acids. The sequencing sample was made of peripheral blood. V usage is TRBV20-1 and J usage is TRBJ1-2; no reliable D call. This TCR was sampled from a woman aged 18-29 years with stable Graves' hyperthyroidism. The CDR3 DNA reads as TGCAGTGCGGGCAACGTCGGGGTTTGGGGCTACACCTTC. Its protein is CSAGNVGVWGYTF.